This is a list of T cell receptor beta chains from one sample in a study of blood T cell repertoires in COVID-19. The assay was immunoSEQ multiplex PCR, and TCRdb's table has in-frame clones only and misses some. The sample lists 100,000 to 150,000 clones, 60% to 75% occurring once. Sequenced: peripheral blood. The receptors were sampled from a woman aged 70-85 years with acute or convalescent COVID-19. The CDR3 runs from the conserved cysteine through the conserved F or W. D genes are given only for firm matches. Not every row has a clone size; where given, it reads once, few, many or a size class.

d_call clone_size j_call v_call cdr3_aa cdr3_nt
TRBD1 - TRBJ2-1 TRBV5-1 CASSWTGGGDYNEQFF TGCGCCAGCAGCTGGACAGGGGGCGGGGACTACAATGAGCAGTTCTTC
TRBD1 - TRBJ1-2 TRBV23-1 CASSQSDREGYYGYTF TGCGCCAGCAGTCAGTCGGACAGGGAGGGGTATTACGGCTACACCTTC
- - TRBJ2-3 TRBV2 CASRADGGLTDTQYF TGTGCCAGCAGAGCGGACGGAGGGCTCACAGATACGCAGTATTTT
- - TRBJ1-2 TRBV7-8 CASSLGPGGGYTF TGTGCCAGCAGCTTAGGACCGGGGGGTGGCTACACCTTC
TRBD1 - TRBJ2-7 TRBV3-1/TRBV3-2 CASSRQGPYEQYF TGTGCCAGCAGCCGACAGGGCCCCTACGAGCAGTACTTC
- - TRBJ1-2 TRBV6-5 CASTQTGLINYGYTF TGTGCCAGCACCCAAACCGGTTTAATTAACTATGGCTACACCTTC
- - TRBJ1-1 TRBV6-5 CASRRTANTEAFF TGTGCCAGCAGACGGACAGCGAACACTGAAGCTTTCTTT
TRBD1 - TRBJ2-5 TRBV5-5 CASSWETGGWETQYF TGTGCCAGCAGCTGGGAGACAGGGGGCTGGGAGACCCAGTACTTC
TRBD2 - TRBJ2-1 TRBV3-1/TRBV3-2 CASSQEWTSGGRKNWDEQFF TGTGCCAGCAGCCAAGAGTGGACTAGCGGGGGGCGGAAAAATTGGGATGAGCAGTTCTTC
- - TRBJ2-2 TRBV19 CASSRGNTGELFF TGTGCCAGTAGTCGCGGTAACACCGGGGAGCTGTTTTTT
- - TRBJ1-4 TRBV9 CASSSRTNEKLFF TGTGCCAGCAGTTCCAGAACTAATGAAAAACTGTTTTTT
- once TRBJ2-2 TRBV5-1 CASSLLAEPNTGELFF TGCGCCAGCAGCCTATTAGCGGAGCCGAACACCGGGGAGCTGTTTTTT
TRBD2 - TRBJ2-4 TRBV18 CASSPPVAGGAKNIQYF TGTGCCAGCTCACCACCTGTAGCGGGGGGAGCCAAAAACATTCAGTACTTC
- - TRBJ2-4 TRBV6-6 CASIKSEGGKNIQYF TGTGCCAGCATTAAATCGGAGGGAGGCAAAAACATTCAGTACTTC
- - TRBJ1-5 TRBV19 CASNHRNQPQHF TGTGCCAGTAACCACAGAAATCAGCCCCAGCATTTT
TRBD1 - TRBJ1-2 TRBV7-8 CASSVGQVYGYTF TGTGCCAGCAGCGTCGGACAGGTGTACGGCTACACCTTC
- - TRBJ2-7 TRBV11-2 CASSLRDKGEQYF TGTGCCAGCAGCTTACGGGACAAGGGCGAGCAGTACTTC
TRBD1 many TRBJ2-3 TRBV19 CASSTGQSTDTQYF TGTGCCAGTAGTACGGGACAGTCCACAGATACGCAGTATTTT